This T cell receptor (beta chain) was sequenced in a study of T cells in Graves' hyperthyroidism and ophthalmopathy. Points from the study as a whole: Ophthalmopathy was predicted by the model a median of roughly 6.7 months ahead of onset. In blood, most of the thyroid clonotypes expanded above 0.001 were also present.

Preceding any ophthalmopathy symptoms, the blood sample dates from first hyperthyroidism diagnosis. Fresh peripheral blood, 10 ml, yielded the PBMCs. TCR beta CDR3 region amplification was performed from RNA transcripts. The HTBI primer set was used in a first-round RT-PCR of the TCR CDR3. TCRdb redid the calling of the multiplex PCR reads with MiXCR, one entry per CDR3 protein. The table shows hundreds of thousands of distinct CDR3 sequences, with approximately 15% occurring only once. Notes on this clonotype: Its antigen is as yet unknown.

This receptor was obtained from a woman in her 30s with Graves' hyperthyroidism that later progressed to Graves' ophthalmopathy. Sequenced sample: blood.

CDR3 in DNA: TGTGCCAGCACCGGGACAGGGATCTCAGTGACTTCTGGGGCCAACGTCCTGACTTTC. It encodes CASTGTGISVTSGANVLTF. The rearrangement joins TRBV2 to TRBJ2-6; 9 bases line up with TRBD1. CDR1 and CDR2 from the germline V gene are SNHLY and FYNNEI. Germline trimming cut 7 bases from V and 1 base from J; bases unmatched to any gene: 14. CDR3 size: 19 residues.